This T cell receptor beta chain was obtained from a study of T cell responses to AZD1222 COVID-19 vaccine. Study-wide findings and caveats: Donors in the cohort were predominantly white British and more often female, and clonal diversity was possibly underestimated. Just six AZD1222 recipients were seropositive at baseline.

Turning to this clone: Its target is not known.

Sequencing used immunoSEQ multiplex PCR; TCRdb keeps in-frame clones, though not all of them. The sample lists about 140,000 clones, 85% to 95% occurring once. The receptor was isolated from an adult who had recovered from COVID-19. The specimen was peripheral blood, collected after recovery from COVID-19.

The CDR3 DNA reads TGCAGCGTTGAAGGCTTGGGACTAGTAAATGAGCAGTTCTTC. Its translation: CSVEGLGLVNEQFF. This chain uses TRBV29-1 with TRBJ2-1; 8 positions match TRBD2. This CDR3 is built from 14 residues. The V gene's germline CDR1 is SQVTM and CDR2 ANQGSEA. Losses at the gene ends were 1 base for V and 7 bases for J; bases not matched to a gene: 6.